A selection of T cell receptor beta chains follows, all from one sample in a study of blood T cell repertoires in COVID-19. Clones were sequenced by immunoSEQ multiplex PCR, and TCRdb holds only the in-frame ones, with some missing. The sample has under 85,000 clones, about 76% seen once. The specimen sequenced was peripheral blood. The source is a woman aged 80 or over with active or convalescent COVID-19. CDR3s include the opening cysteine and the closing phenylalanine or tryptophan. The order of the fields is V gene, D gene, CDR3 protein. A D gene is named only where the DNA matches it firmly.

V: TRBV3-1/TRBV3-2
D: TRBD1
CDR3: CASSQDRTGTGELNTIYF

V: TRBV4-1
D: NA
CDR3: CASSQADRYNEQFF

V: TRBV27
D: TRBD2
CDR3: CASSRGSGDEQYF

V: TRBV6-5
D: NA
CDR3: CASSREESPLHF

V: TRBV24-1
D: NA
CDR3: CATSLPRGSYNEQFF

V: TRBV24-1
D: NA
CDR3: CATSDPSAGDKDTQYF

V: TRBV6-2/TRBV6-3
D: NA
CDR3: CASSSPGNTEAFF

V: TRBV5-6
D: TRBD2
CDR3: CASSTLGWPAGVETQYF

V: TRBV5-1
D: TRBD1
CDR3: CASSLAVSSGQRYYEQYF

V: TRBV6-2/TRBV6-3
D: TRBD1
CDR3: CASSLRQGFYEQYF

V: TRBV6-6
D: TRBD1
CDR3: CASRAGTEINF

V: TRBV24-1
D: TRBD2
CDR3: CATSDLPGRATGELFF

V: TRBV4-3
D: NA
CDR3: CASSQEKRDYGYTF

V: TRBV19
D: TRBD1
CDR3: CASSIQTGGSYEQYF

V: TRBV29-1
D: TRBD2
CDR3: CSGSGGAADTQYF

V: TRBV9
D: TRBD1
CDR3: CASSLRQGSANEQFF

V: TRBV7-6
D: NA
CDR3: CASSPLQAGGFTDTQYF

V: TRBV7-9
D: TRBD1
CDR3: CASSFPLKDRGRINYGYTF

V: TRBV28
D: NA
CDR3: CASSPLFTDTQYF

V: TRBV5-1
D: TRBD1
CDR3: CASSLARGQGWETQYF

V: TRBV7-2
D: NA
CDR3: CAEGERNSPLHF

V: TRBV30
D: TRBD2
CDR3: CAWSGLAGSSYEQYF

V: TRBV6-5
D: NA
CDR3: CASSNTGMVRYGYTF

V: TRBV11-3
D: NA
CDR3: CASSSSRAGDGEQYF

V: TRBV6-5
D: NA
CDR3: CASSYGTPGTEAFF

V: TRBV5-1
D: NA
CDR3: CASSSKQEDFDGYTF

V: TRBV28
D: NA
CDR3: CASSGGGWGSPLHF

V: TRBV9
D: TRBD2
CDR3: CASSAGTSGKGYNEQFF

V: TRBV20-1
D: NA
CDR3: CSASRGRADTQYF